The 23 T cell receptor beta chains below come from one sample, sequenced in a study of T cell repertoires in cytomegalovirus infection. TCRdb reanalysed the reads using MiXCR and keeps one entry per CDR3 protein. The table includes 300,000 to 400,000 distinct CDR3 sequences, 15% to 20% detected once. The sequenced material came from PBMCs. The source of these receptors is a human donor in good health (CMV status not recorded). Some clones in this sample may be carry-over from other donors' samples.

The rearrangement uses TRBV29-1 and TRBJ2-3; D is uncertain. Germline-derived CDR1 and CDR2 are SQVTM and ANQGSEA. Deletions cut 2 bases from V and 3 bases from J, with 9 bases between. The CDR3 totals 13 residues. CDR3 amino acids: CSVESRLTDTQYF. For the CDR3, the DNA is TGCAGCGTTGAAAGCAGATTAACAGATACGCAGTATTTT.

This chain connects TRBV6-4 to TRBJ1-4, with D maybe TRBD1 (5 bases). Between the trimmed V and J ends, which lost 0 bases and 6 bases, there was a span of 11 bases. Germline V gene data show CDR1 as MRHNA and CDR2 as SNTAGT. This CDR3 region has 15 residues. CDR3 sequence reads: CASSDSGREDEKLFF. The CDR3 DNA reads TGTGCCAGCAGTGACTCTGGCAGGGAGGATGAAAAACTGTTTTTT.

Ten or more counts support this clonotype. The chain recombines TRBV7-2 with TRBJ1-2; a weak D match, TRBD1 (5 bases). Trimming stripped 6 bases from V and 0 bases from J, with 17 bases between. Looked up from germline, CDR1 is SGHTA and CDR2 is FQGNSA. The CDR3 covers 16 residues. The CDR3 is CASSRPRGLANYGYTF. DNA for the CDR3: TGTGCCAGCAGTCGACCCCGGGGCTTAGCTAACTATGGCTACACCTTC. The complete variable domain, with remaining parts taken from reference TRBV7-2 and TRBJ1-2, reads GAGVSQSPSNKVTEKGKDVELRCDPISGHTALYWYRQSLGQGLEFLIYFQGNSAPDKSGLPSDRFSAERTGGSVSTLTIQRTQQEDSAVYLCASSRPRGLANYGYTFGSGTRLTVV.

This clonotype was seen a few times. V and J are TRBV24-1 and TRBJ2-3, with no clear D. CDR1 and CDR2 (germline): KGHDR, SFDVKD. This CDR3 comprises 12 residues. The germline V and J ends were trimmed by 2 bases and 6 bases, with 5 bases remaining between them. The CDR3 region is CATSDSLDTQYF. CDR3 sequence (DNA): TGTGCCACCAGTGATTCGCTGGATACGCAGTATTTT.

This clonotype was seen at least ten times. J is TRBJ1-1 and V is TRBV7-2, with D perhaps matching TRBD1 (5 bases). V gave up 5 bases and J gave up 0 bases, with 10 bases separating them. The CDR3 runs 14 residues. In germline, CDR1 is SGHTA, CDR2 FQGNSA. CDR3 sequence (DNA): TGTGCCAGCAGCCAACAGGCGCTGAACACTGAAGCTTTCTTT. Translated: CASSQQALNTEAFF.

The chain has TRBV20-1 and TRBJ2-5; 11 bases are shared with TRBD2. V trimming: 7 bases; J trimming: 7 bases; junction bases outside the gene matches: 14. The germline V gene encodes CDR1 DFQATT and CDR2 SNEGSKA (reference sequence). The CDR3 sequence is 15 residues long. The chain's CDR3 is CSVTNVAGGPGTQYF. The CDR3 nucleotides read TGCAGTGTCACCAATGTAGCGGGAGGGCCTGGGACCCAGTACTTC.

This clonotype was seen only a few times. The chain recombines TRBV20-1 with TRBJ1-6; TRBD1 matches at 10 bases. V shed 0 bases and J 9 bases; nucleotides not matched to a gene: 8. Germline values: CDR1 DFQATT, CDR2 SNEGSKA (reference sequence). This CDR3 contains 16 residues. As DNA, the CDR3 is TGCAGTGCTAGAGATCTGGGACAGGGGACTAGTTCACCCCTCCACTTT. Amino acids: CSARDLGQGTSSPLHF.

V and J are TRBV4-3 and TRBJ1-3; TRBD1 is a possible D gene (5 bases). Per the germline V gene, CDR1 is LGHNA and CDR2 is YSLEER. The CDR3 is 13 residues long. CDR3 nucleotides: TGCGGCTCAGGAGGGACCTCCGGAAACACCATATATTTT. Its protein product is CGSGGTSGNTIYF.

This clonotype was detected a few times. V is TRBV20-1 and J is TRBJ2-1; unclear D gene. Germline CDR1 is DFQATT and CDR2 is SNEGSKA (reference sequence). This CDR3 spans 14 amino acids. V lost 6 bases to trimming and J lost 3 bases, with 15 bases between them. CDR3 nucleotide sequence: TGCAGTGCCGGTGACCCCCGAGGCTACAATGAGCAGTTCTTC. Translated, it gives CSAGDPRGYNEQFF.

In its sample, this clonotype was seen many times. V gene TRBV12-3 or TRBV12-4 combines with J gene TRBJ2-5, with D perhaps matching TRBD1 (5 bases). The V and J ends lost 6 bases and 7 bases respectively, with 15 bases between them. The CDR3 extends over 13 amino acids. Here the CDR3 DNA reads TGTGCCAGCAGCTCCGACAGCCTCGGGACCCAGTACTTC. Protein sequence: CASSSDSLGTQYF.

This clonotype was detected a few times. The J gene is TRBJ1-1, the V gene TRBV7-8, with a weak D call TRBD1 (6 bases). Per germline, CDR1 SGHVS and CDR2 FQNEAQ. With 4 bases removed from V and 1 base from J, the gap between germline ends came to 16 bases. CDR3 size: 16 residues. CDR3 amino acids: CASSSRGGAKNTEAFF. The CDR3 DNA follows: TGTGCCAGCAGCTCTAGGGGGGGGGCAAAGAACACTGAAGCTTTCTTT.

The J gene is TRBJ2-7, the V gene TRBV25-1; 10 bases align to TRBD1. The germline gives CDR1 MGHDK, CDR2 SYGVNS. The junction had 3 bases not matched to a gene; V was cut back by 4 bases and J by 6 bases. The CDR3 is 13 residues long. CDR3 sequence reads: CASSARTGGEQYF. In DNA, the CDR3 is TGTGCCAGCAGTGCCCGGACAGGGGGCGAGCAGTACTTC.

Written as DNA, the CDR3 is TGCAGTGCTAAAAGGGCGGTGTCGGATTCACCCCTCCACTTT. Protein: CSAKRAVSDSPLHF. This chain links TRBV20-1 with TRBJ1-6; no clear D. Germline CDR1 DFQATT, CDR2 SNEGSKA (reference sequence). Trimming took 4 bases from V and 8 from J, leaving 15 bases between them. The length of the CDR3 is 14 residues.

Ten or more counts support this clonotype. The CDR3 DNA reads as TGTGCCAGCAGCTTACGACGGACAGACAGATACGAGCAGTACTTC. Translation gives CASSLRRTDRYEQYF. The chain couples TRBV7-2 to TRBJ2-7; weak D call: TRBD1 (6 bases). Trimming cost V 2 bases and J 4 bases, with 15 bases left between them. Germline V gene lookup returns CDR1 SGHTA and CDR2 FQGNSA. This CDR3 region has 15 residues.

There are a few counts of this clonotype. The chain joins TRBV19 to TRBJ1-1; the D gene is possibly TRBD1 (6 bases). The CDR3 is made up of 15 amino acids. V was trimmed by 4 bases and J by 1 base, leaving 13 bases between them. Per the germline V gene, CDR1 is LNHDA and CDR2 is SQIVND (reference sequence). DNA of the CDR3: TGTGCCAGTAGTACAAGATGGACAGCGAACACTGAAGCTTTCTTT. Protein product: CASSTRWTANTEAFF.

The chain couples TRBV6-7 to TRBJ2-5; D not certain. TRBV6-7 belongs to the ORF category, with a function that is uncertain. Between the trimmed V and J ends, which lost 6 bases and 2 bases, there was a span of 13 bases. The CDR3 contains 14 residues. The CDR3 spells CASRLDEKQETQYF. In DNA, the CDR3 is TGTGCCAGCAGGCTGGACGAAAAACAAGAGACCCAGTACTTC.

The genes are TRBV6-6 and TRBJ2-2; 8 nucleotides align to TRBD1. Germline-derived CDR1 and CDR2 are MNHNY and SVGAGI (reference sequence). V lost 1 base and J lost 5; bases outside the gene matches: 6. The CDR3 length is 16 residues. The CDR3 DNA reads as TGTGCCAGCAGTTACTACGGACAGGGTTTGACCGGGGAGCTGTTTTTT. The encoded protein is CASSYYGQGLTGELFF.

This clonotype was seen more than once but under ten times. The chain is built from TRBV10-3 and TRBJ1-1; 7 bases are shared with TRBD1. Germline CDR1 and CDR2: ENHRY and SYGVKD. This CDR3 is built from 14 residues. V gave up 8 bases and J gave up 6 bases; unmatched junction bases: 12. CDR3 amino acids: CAILQDRLAAEAFF. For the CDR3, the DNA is TGTGCCATCCTGCAGGACAGGCTCGCGGCTGAAGCTTTCTTT.

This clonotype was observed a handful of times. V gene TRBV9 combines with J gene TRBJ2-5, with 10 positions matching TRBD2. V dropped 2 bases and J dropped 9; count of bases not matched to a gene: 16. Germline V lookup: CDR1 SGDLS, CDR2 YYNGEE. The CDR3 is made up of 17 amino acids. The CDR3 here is CASSVGPRLAGAPAQYF. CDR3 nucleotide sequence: TGTGCCAGCAGCGTGGGGCCGAGGCTAGCGGGGGCCCCGGCCCAGTACTTC.

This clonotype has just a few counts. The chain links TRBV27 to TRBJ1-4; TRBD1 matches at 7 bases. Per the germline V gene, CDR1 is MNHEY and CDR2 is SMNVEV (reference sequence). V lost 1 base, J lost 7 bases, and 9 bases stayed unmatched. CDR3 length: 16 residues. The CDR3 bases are TGTGCCAGCAGTTTATTAGGAGGGGGCAGGGTTGAAAAACTGTTTTTT. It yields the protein CASSLLGGGRVEKLFF.

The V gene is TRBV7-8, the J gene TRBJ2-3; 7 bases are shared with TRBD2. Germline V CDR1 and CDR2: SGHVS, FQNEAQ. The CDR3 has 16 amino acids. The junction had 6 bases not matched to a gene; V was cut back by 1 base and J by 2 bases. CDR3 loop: CASSLVQAGNTDTQYF. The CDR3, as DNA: TGTGCCAGCAGCTTAGTTCAAGCGGGGAACACAGATACGCAGTATTTT.

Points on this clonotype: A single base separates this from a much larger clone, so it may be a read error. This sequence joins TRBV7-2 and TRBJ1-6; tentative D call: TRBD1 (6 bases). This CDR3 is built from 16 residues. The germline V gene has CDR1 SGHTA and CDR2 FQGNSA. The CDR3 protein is CASNLVATGLRSPLHF. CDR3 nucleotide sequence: TGTGCCAGCAACTTAGTGGCCACAGGGTTACGATCACCCCTCCACTTT.

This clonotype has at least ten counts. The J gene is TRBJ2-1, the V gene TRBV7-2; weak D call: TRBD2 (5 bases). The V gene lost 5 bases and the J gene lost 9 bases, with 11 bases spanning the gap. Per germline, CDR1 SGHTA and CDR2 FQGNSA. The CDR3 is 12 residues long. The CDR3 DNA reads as TGTGCCAGCAGCGAAAACCGGGGTGAGCAGTTCTTC. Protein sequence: CASSENRGEQFF.